One and the same sample provided the 5 T cell receptor beta chains below, sequenced in a study of cytomegalovirus exposure and HLA in healthy donors. Amplification used 60 Vbeta primers and 13 Jbeta primers. The assay was immunoSEQ multiplex PCR, and TCRdb's table has in-frame clones only and misses some. The repertoire holds about 89,000 clones, with about 74% as singletons. Sequenced sample: PBMCs. These receptors were taken from a male donor in good health and CMV-seronegative.

CDR3 region: CASSLRGGDTNYEQYF. CDR3 DNA: TGTGCCAGCAGCTTAAGGGGGGGGGACACTAACTACGAGCAGTACTTC. The gene calls are TRBV7-2 and TRBJ2-7, with TRBD2 as a possible D gene (7 bases). The CDR3 spans 16 residues. The V gene lost 2 bases and the J gene lost 3 bases, with 17 bases spanning the gap. Per germline, CDR1 SGHTA and CDR2 FQGNSA.

A word on this clone: At one end the junction does not follow the germline gene, possibly because of a read error. The chain has TRBV7-7 and TRBJ2-2, with D unclear. CDR1 and CDR2 from the germline V gene are SSHAT and FNYEAQ (reference sequence). This CDR3 is 15 amino acids long. This CDR3 is CASSFSSRNTGELFF. The CDR3 region has the DNA TGTGCTAGCAGCTTTAGCTCCCGAAACACCGGGGAGCTGTTTTTT.

The chain uses TRBV5-1 and TRBJ2-7; 11 bases agree with TRBD1. V dropped 3 bases and J dropped 4; count of bases not matched to a gene: 3. Germline V gene data show CDR1 as SGHRS and CDR2 as YFSETQ. The CDR3 is 14 residues long. The DNA for the CDR3 is TGCGCCAGCAGCTGGGACAGGGGGGGGTACGAGCAGTACTTC. It specifies CASSWDRGGYEQYF.

The rearrangement joins TRBV4-1 to TRBJ2-2; D gene ambiguous. The CDR3 contains 17 residues. The germline V gene has CDR1 MGHRA and CDR2 YSYEKL. Between the trimmed V and J ends, which lost 0 bases and 0 bases, there was a span of 11 bases. DNA of the CDR3: TGCGCCAGCAGCCAAGATCAGAGGCGGTCGAACACCGGGGAGCTGTTTTTT. Protein sequence: CASSQDQRRSNTGELFF.

This clone has only a few counts. This rearrangement joins TRBV7-2 to TRBJ2-7, with 8 bases fitting TRBD2. The CDR3 is 15 amino acids. The J segment lost 2 bases and the V segment lost 1 base, leaving 4 bases of the junction unmatched. From germline, CDR1 is SGHTA and CDR2 FQGNSA. In nucleotides, the CDR3 is TGTGCCAGCAGCTTAGTTACTAGCGGCGCCTACGAGCAGTACTTC. Translation gives CASSLVTSGAYEQYF.